These 12 T cell receptor beta chains came from one sample sequenced in a study of cytomegalovirus exposure and HLA in healthy donors (dated by TCRdb to about 2017). Library preparation was by the immunoSEQ multiplex PCR assay. The multiplex PCR relied on a mix of 60 forward primers for TCR Vbeta segments and 13 reverse primers for TCR Jbeta segments. This is the immuneACCESS table as TCRdb keeps it, with only in-frame sequences that have V and J called. A part of the clones is gone; compared with another copy, unresolved V genes explain less than half, and the rest is unexplained. The sample yields 100,000 to 150,000 clones; almost 80% were counted once. The top ten clones comprise under 1.5% of the sample. Material for sequencing was PBMCs. The origin of the receptors is a female donor in good health and CMV-seronegative.

This clone was seen a single time. The CDR3 is CASSLEAGLAAGTQYF. DNA of the CDR3: TGTGCCAGCAGCTTAGAGGCGGGACTAGCGGCGGGGACCCAGTACTTC. The J gene is TRBJ2-5, the V gene TRBV7-8; TRBD2 agrees at 11 bases. The germline gives CDR1 SGHVS, CDR2 FQNEAQ. Trimming took 1 base from V and 7 from J; bases not matched to a gene: 8. The CDR3 consists of 16 residues.

Concerning this clone: Other DNA sequences in the sample encode the same CDR3. This chain joins TRBV27 and TRBJ1-5, with no clear D. Per germline, CDR1 MNHEY and CDR2 SMNVEV (reference sequence). The CDR3 has 15 residues. Trimming removed 5 bases at V and 3 bases at J, with 14 bases between. The CDR3 protein is CASSLMAAANQPQHF. For the CDR3, the DNA is TGTGCCAGCAGTCTAATGGCGGCAGCCAATCAGCCCCAGCATTTT.

This chain links TRBV5-4 with TRBJ1-1; D ambiguous. Deletions cut 4 bases from V and 2 bases from J, with 15 bases between. Germline V gene lookup returns CDR1 SGHNT and CDR2 YYREEE (reference sequence). This CDR3 comprises 15 residues. The CDR3 DNA is TGTGCCAGCAGCACTCCGCAGACTGGTAACACTGAAGCTTTCTTT. Translation: CASSTPQTGNTEAFF.

The chain has TRBV6-5 and TRBJ1-2, with TRBD1 as a possible D gene (5 bases). Trimming pared 7 bases from V and 6 bases from J, leaving 9 bases between. The CDR3 spans 11 residues. From germline, CDR1 is MNHEY and CDR2 SVGAGI. This chain's CDR3 is CASKWGDGYTF. CDR3 bases: TGTGCCAGCAAGTGGGGGGATGGCTACACCTTC.

This chain links TRBV7-8 with TRBJ2-4; D is possibly TRBD2 (5 bases). With 2 bases removed from V and 3 bases from J, the gap between germline ends came to 11 bases. Germline values: CDR1 SGHVS, CDR2 FQNEAQ. The CDR3 is 15 amino acids. The CDR3 nucleotides read TGTGCCAGCAGCTTAACAAGGGCGGGCAAAAACATTCAGTACTTC. Its translation: CASSLTRAGKNIQYF.

J is TRBJ1-1 and V is TRBV7-9; D may be TRBD1 (5 bases). The V gene's germline CDR1 is SEHNR and CDR2 FQNEAQ (reference sequence). The V end lost 3 bases, the J end lost 3 bases, and 8 bases lay between the germline ends. This CDR3 contains 13 residues. The CDR3 bases are TGTGCCAGCAGCTTCCAGGGTGACACTGAAGCTTTCTTT. Its translation: CASSFQGDTEAFF.

The chain has TRBV11-2 and TRBJ2-1; 8 nucleotides line up with TRBD2. CDR3 size: 14 residues. CDR1 SGHAT and CDR2 FQNNGV come from the germline V gene. The V gene end was trimmed by 8 bases and the J gene end by 2 bases; junction bases not matched to a gene: 5. The CDR3 sequence is CASLGAGAYNEQFF. CDR3 DNA: TGTGCCAGCCTGGGAGCGGGGGCCTACAATGAGCAGTTCTTC. The whole variable domain, remainder taken from reference TRBV11-2 and TRBJ2-1, is EAGVAQSPRYKIIEKRQSVAFWCNPISGHATLYWYQQILGQGPKLLIQFQNNGVVDDSQLPKDRFSAERLKGVDSTLKIQPAKLEDSAVYLCASLGAGAYNEQFFGPGTRLTVL.

V gene TRBV27 combines with J gene TRBJ1-1; no clear D gene. CDR3 size: 13 residues. The V gene's germline CDR1 is MNHEY and CDR2 SMNVEV (reference sequence). V shed 6 bases and J shed 0 bases, with 8 bases lying between them. CDR3 DNA: TGTGCCAGCAGCGGGTTGGTGAACACTGAAGCTTTCTTT. As protein: CASSGLVNTEAFF.

The V call is TRBV28, the J call TRBJ1-2; D not certain. The length of the CDR3 is 12 residues. Germline V CDR1 and CDR2: MDHEN, SYDVKM. The V and J ends lost 2 bases and 8 bases respectively, with 9 bases between them. The CDR3 DNA sequence: TGTGCCAGCAGTTTACATGCGTACGGCTACACCTTC. Amino acids: CASSLHAYGYTF.

The chain recombines TRBV19 with TRBJ2-1; maybe TRBD2 (6 bases). V dropped 1 base and J dropped 0 bases, with 10 bases sitting between them. Germline loops: CDR1 LNHDA, CDR2 SQIVND (reference sequence). This CDR3 spans 16 amino acids. CDR3 bases: TGTGCCAGTAGTATAGTCTCGGGACTCTCCTACAATGAGCAGTTCTTC. Translated, it gives CASSIVSGLSYNEQFF.

This chain connects TRBV4-3 to TRBJ1-6; D may be TRBD1 (5 bases). Per the germline V gene, CDR1 is LGHNA and CDR2 is YSLEER. The CDR3 consists of 17 residues. Trimming cost V 0 bases and J 7 bases, with 16 bases left between them. DNA of the CDR3: TGCGCCAGCAGCCAAGATCGGGGGACCTTGGGGAATTCACCCCTCCACTTT. Protein: CASSQDRGTLGNSPLHF.

The chain links TRBV5-4 to TRBJ2-3, with D possibly matching TRBD2 (6 bases). This CDR3 comprises 14 residues. The ends were cut back, 4 bases at V and 4 bases at J, with 13 bases in the middle. CDR1 is SGHNT, CDR2 YYREEE, per germline (reference sequence). The CDR3 here is CASSPGTRADTQYF. The CDR3 DNA reads TGTGCCAGCAGCCCGGGGACTCGAGCAGATACGCAGTATTTT. Based on the CDR3 plus reference TRBV5-4 and TRBJ2-3, the full variable domain is ETGVTQSPTHLIKTRGQQVTLRCSSQSGHNTVSWYQQALGQGPQFIFQYYREEENGRGNFPPRFSGLQFPNYSSELNVNALELDDSALYLCASSPGTRADTQYFGPGTRLTVL.